This TCR beta chain originates from a study of OX40 agonist ivuxolimab in advanced cancers. Study in general: Eligibility admitted prior anti-PD-1, anti-PD-L1 or anti-CTLA-4 therapy; around 38% had some. Regarding the study as a whole: Researchers report that CD8+ T cells had, on average, more expanded clones than CD4+. A proportion of nonresponders additionally exhibited low normalized T-cell clonal expansion.

Profiling relied on immunoSEQ multiplex PCR, and the TCRdb table lists in-frame clones only, not all of them. The sample carries roughly 100,000 clones, 90% recorded once. The V gene's germline CDR1 is LNHNV and CDR2 YYDKDF (reference sequence). This CDR3 region has 14 residues. V lost 5 bases and J lost 2, with 12 bases in between. On this clone itself: Its cognate antigen is unknown.

The sample was CD4+ or CD8+ T cells sorted from blood, taken in a trial of the OX40 agonist ivuxolimab. The source is an adult with an advanced solid tumor such as melanoma, head and neck, liver or kidney cancer. This rearrangement joins TRBV15 to TRBJ1-1; D might be TRBD1 (6 bases). The CDR3 reads CATSLDRGNTEAFF. CDR3 nucleotide sequence: TGTGCCACCAGCCTGGACAGAGGAAACACTGAAGCTTTCTTT.